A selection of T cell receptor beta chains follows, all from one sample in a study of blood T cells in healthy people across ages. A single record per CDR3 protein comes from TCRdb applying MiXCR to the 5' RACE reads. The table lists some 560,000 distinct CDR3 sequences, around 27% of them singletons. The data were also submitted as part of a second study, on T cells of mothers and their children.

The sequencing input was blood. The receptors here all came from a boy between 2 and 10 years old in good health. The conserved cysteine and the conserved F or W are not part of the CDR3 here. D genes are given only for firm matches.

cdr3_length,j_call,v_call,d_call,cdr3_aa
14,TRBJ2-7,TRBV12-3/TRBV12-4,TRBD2,ASSAELAGGNREQY
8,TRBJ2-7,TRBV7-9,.,AVGRDEQY
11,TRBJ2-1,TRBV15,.,ATSRDRVGEQF
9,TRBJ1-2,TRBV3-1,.,ASSAGDGYT
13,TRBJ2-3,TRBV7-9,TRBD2,ASSPKRELTDTQY
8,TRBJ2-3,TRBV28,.,ASGADTQY
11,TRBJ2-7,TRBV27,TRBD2,ACSAGVTYEQY
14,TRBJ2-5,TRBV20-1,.,SARVPGRAGGETQY
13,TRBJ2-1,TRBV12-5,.,ASGPGLGINNEQF
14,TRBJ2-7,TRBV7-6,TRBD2,ASSLDPSGNSYEQY
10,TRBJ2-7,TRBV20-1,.,SASDRSYEQY
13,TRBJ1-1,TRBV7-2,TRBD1,ASSFWDRGNTEAF
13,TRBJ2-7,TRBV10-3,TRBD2,AISELAGANYEQY
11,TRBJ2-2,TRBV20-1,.,SAAGLNTGELF
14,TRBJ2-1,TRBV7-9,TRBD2,ASSRLQRGFYNEQF
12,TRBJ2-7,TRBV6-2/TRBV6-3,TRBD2,ASSYSGSFYEQY
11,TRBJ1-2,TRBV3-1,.,ASSPTGAYGYT
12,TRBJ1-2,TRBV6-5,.,ASTRTQGDYGYT
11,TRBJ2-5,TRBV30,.,AWSATRLETQY
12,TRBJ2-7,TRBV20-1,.,SAREPSVPYEQY
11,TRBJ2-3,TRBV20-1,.,SARDPCTDTQY
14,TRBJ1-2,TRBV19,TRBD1,ASSHPTGQGFHGYT
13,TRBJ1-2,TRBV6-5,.,ASTRSRIFLGGYT
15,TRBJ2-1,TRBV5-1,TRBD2,ASSLLPGLAIYNEQF
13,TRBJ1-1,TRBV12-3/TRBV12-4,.,ASRPRTGPYTEAF
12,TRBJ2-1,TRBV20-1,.,SASYRTSYNEQF
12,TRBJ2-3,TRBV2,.,ASSEDLSTDTQY
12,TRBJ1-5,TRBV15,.,ATSRDSTYQPQH
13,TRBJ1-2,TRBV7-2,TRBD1,ASSLVRTGTNGYT
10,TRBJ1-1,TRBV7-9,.,ASSLGATEAF
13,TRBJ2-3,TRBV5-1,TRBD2,ASSLNSGATDTQY
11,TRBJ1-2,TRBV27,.,ASTEAGGDGYT
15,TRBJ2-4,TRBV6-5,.,ASSYSGAAGAKNIQY
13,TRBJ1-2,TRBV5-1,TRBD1,ASSLGGTAFYGYT
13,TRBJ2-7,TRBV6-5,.,ASRLNPGVPYEQY
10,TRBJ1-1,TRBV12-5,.,ASGLKRIEAF
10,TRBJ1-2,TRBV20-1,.,SLPTDSYGYT
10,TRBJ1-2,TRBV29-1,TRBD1,SVSGTVDGYT
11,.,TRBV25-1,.,ASSKTVNYEQY
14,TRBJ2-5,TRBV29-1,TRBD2,SVELGRQRGQETQY
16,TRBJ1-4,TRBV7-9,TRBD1,ASSLPSQGSETNEKLF
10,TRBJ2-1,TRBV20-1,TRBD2,SGGGSYNEQF
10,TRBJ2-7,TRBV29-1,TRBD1,SARDRNYEQY
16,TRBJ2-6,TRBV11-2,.,ASRNLKTVNSGANVLT
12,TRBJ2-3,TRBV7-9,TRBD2,ASSRGSGILTQY
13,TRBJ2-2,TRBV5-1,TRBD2,ASSLSGSSSGELF
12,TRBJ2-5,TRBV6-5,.,ASNPWASLETQY
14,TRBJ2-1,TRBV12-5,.,ASGLPRLDYHNEQF
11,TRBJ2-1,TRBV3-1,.,ASSQVTYNEQF
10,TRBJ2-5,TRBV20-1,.,SAWSPGGAQY
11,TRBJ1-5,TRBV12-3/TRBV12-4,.,ASSLSINQPQH
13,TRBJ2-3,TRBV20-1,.,SARDYLQGIDTQY
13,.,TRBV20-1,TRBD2,SAGRLAGIFYEQY
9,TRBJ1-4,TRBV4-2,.,ASGGNEKLF
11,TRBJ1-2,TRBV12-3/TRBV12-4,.,ASSFTGTYGYT
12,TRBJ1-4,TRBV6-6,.,ASTRGSGSRKLF
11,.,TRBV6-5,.,ASSRTALETQY
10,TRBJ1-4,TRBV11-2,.,ASSTSPRGLF
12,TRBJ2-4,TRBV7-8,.,ASSPGVIENIQY
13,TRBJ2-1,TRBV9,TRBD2,ASSVATSGANEQF